A selection of T cell receptor beta chains follows, all from one sample in a study of blood T cell repertoires in COVID-19. Data came from immunoSEQ multiplex PCR; TCRdb stores just in-frame clones and leaves some out. The sample has approximately 170,000 clones, approximately 83% seen once; the top ten hold 7% to 10%. The sequenced sample consisted of peripheral blood. The receptors derive from a man aged 50 or older with active or convalescent COVID-19. Each CDR3 is given with its conserved first and last residue. The D gene is left open where the match is weak. Where a row states a size, it is once, few, many or the class of an expanded clone; other rows omit it.

D,size,J,V,CDR3,DNA
TRBD2,NA,TRBJ2-4,TRBV30,CAWGEVGGVRAKNIQYF,TGTGCCTGGGGAGAAGTGGGGGGGGTTCGAGCCAAAAACATTCAGTACTTC
NA,NA,TRBJ1-2,TRBV18,CASSISEGAGYTF,TGTGCCAGCTCCATCTCGGAGGGCGCTGGCTACACCTTC
NA,few,TRBJ1-6,TRBV10-1,CASIGGWGSPLHF,TGCGCCAGCATTGGAGGGTGGGGTTCACCCCTCCACTTT
TRBD1,few,TRBJ1-1,TRBV10-3,CAISRDRDTEAFF,TGTGCCATCAGCCGGGACAGGGACACTGAAGCTTTCTTT
TRBD2,few,TRBJ2-3,TRBV3-1/TRBV3-2,CASSQLRTSGGSTDTQYF,TGTGCCAGCAGCCAACTCCGGACTAGCGGGGGCTCCACAGATACGCAGTATTTT
TRBD1,NA,TRBJ2-7,TRBV29-1,CSVDLQGSTYEQYF,TGCAGCGTTGATCTACAGGGGTCGACCTACGAGCAGTACTTC
TRBD2,NA,TRBJ2-3,TRBV6-1,CASSEEVAGGPYGTQYF,TGTGCCAGCAGTGAAGAGGTAGCGGGAGGGCCGTATGGTACGCAGTATTTT
NA,few,TRBJ1-5,TRBV19,CASSNQIRQPQHF,TGTGCCAGTAGTAACCAGATCAGGCAGCCCCAGCATTTT
NA,NA,TRBJ2-1,TRBV5-1,CASSLFGGADEQFF,TGCGCCAGCAGCTTGTTTGGGGGGGCGGATGAGCAGTTCTTC
TRBD2,few,TRBJ2-2,TRBV5-1,CASSGLAGGPGNTGELFF,TGCGCCAGCTCCGGACTAGCGGGAGGGCCTGGGAACACCGGGGAGCTGTTTTTT
NA,NA,TRBJ2-1,TRBV12-1,CASSFAGQGLNEQFF,TGTGCCAGCAGCTTTGCGGGACAGGGTCTGAATGAGCAGTTCTTC
TRBD1,once,TRBJ2-2,TRBV5-1,CASSRRQGRNTGELFF,TGCGCCAGCAGCCGGCGACAGGGGCGGAACACCGGGGAGCTGTTTTTT
TRBD1,few,TRBJ1-2,TRBV9,CASSVDEVPGQVIINYGYTF,TGTGCCAGCAGCGTAGATGAGGTACCGGGACAGGTGATTATAAACTATGGCTACACCTTC
NA,NA,TRBJ1-1,TRBV7-2,CASSPGTDAGSRAFF,TGTGCCAGCAGTCCCGGGACTGACGCCGGGTCGAGGGCTTTCTTT
TRBD2,NA,TRBJ2-1,TRBV10-3,CAISESTSGGIDEQFF,TGTGCCATCAGTGAGTCGACTAGCGGGGGGATCGATGAGCAGTTCTTC
TRBD1,once,TRBJ1-3,TRBV14,CASSQGDRGSTIYF,TGTGCCAGCAGCCAAGGAGACAGGGGCTCGACCATATATTTT
NA,NA,TRBJ2-7,TRBV10-3,CAISESRRSQYF,TGTGCCATCAGTGAGTCGAGGAGGTCTCAGTACTTC
NA,NA,TRBJ1-1,TRBV12-3/TRBV12-4,CASSRHRAFF,TGTGCCAGCAGCCGACATCGGGCTTTCTTT
TRBD1,NA,TRBJ1-6,TRBV19,CASSPGQGNSPLHF,TGTGCCAGTAGTCCAGGACAGGGGAATTCACCCCTCCACTTT
NA,NA,TRBJ1-3,TRBV4-3,CASSQDFAWGNTIYF,TGCGCCAGCAGCCAAGATTTTGCGTGGGGAAACACCATATATTTT
NA,NA,TRBJ1-6,TRBV5-5,CASSLTSSYNSPLHF,TGTGCCAGCAGCTTGACTTCCTCCTATAATTCACCCCTCCACTTT
NA,NA,TRBJ2-7,TRBV2,CATPTGLPNYEQYF,TGTGCCACCCCCACAGGGCTCCCAAACTACGAGCAGTACTTC
TRBD2,once,TRBJ2-2,TRBV7-2,CASSLRLLAGGDTGELFF,TGTGCCAGCAGCTTACGGCTACTAGCGGGGGGTGACACCGGGGAGCTGTTTTTT
NA,NA,TRBJ1-1,TRBV11-2,CASSLERSGSMNTEAFF,TGTGCCAGCAGCTTAGAGCGTTCAGGTAGTATGAACACTGAAGCTTTCTTT
NA,few,TRBJ2-3,TRBV7-2,CASSPFPRGRTDTQYF,TGTGCCAGCAGCCCATTTCCGCGGGGACGAACGGATACGCAGTATTTT
NA,NA,TRBJ2-2,TRBV5-6,CASSSTRSSGLFF,TGTGCCAGCAGCTCCACCCGGAGTTCGGGGCTGTTTTTT
NA,NA,TRBJ2-2,TRBV6-5,CASSYSLAGGTGELFF,TGTGCCAGCAGTTACTCATTAGCAGGAGGCACCGGGGAGCTGTTTTTT
NA,once,TRBJ2-5,TRBV15,CATSRGRLETQYF,TGTGCCACCAGCAGAGGTCGGTTGGAGACCCAGTACTTC
TRBD1,NA,TRBJ1-5,TRBV19,CASSDRGGYSNQPQHF,TGTGCCAGTAGTGACAGGGGTGGATATAGCAATCAGCCCCAGCATTTT
NA,NA,TRBJ1-2,TRBV19,CASSGVGGVNYGYTF,TGTGCCAGTAGCGGGGTCGGTGGGGTGAACTATGGCTACACCTTC
TRBD1,NA,TRBJ2-1,TRBV7-2,CASTMTGGNTNEQFF,TGTGCCAGCACCATGACAGGGGGCAATACCAATGAGCAGTTCTTC
NA,NA,TRBJ2-1,TRBV7-3,CASSWDGGGSYNEQFF,TGTGCCAGCAGCTGGGACGGGGGAGGCTCCTACAATGAGCAGTTCTTC
NA,NA,TRBJ1-1,TRBV28,CASSLGGRLNTEAFF,TGTGCCAGCAGTTTGGGGGGGCGATTGAACACTGAAGCTTTCTTT
TRBD1,few,TRBJ1-4,TRBV18,CASSPGTGDEKLFF,TGTGCCAGCTCACCAGGGACAGGGGATGAAAAACTGTTTTTT
NA,NA,TRBJ1-5,TRBV18,CASSPLQTPSNQPQHF,TGTGCCAGCTCACCGCTGCAGACACCGAGCAATCAGCCCCAGCATTTT
TRBD2,NA,TRBJ2-2,TRBV10-1,CASSPPEAGGAGELFF,TGCGCCAGCAGCCCCCCCGAAGCGGGAGGTGCGGGGGAGCTGTTTTTT
TRBD1,NA,TRBJ2-5,TRBV7-2,CASSAAGTGVLVETQYF,TGTGCCAGCAGCGCCGCCGGGACAGGGGTGTTAGTTGAGACCCAGTACTTC
TRBD2,NA,TRBJ2-7,TRBV28,CASRGGAASSYEQYF,TGTGCCAGCAGGGGAGGGGCGGCTAGCTCCTACGAGCAGTACTTC
TRBD1,NA,TRBJ2-1,TRBV9,CASSFGQGSYNEQFF,TGTGCCAGCAGCTTCGGACAGGGGTCCTACAATGAGCAGTTCTTC
TRBD2,few,TRBJ2-7,TRBV11-1,CASSLGLGSSYEQYF,TGTGCCAGCAGCTTGGGACTAGGGAGCTCCTACGAGCAGTACTTC
TRBD2,NA,TRBJ2-1,TRBV10-1,CASSSKTSGDPNGDNEQFF,TGCGCCAGCAGTTCAAAGACTAGCGGGGACCCCAACGGGGACAATGAGCAGTTCTTC
NA,NA,TRBJ2-3,TRBV6-4,CASSDQGQDTQYF,TGTGCCAGCAGTGACCAGGGCCAAGATACGCAGTATTTT
NA,NA,TRBJ2-5,TRBV5-6,CATNEQGGETQYF,TGTGCCACCAACGAGCAGGGTGGGGAGACCCAGTACTTC
TRBD1,NA,TRBJ1-1,TRBV28,CASSPSGQGHNTEAFF,TGTGCCAGCAGTCCTTCAGGACAGGGGCATAACACTGAAGCTTTCTTT
NA,NA,TRBJ1-1,TRBV10-3,CAIKSRGYTEAFF,TGTGCCATCAAATCGCGGGGCTACACTGAAGCTTTCTTT
TRBD2,NA,TRBJ2-3,TRBV2,CASSENLGTSGFGTDTQYF,TGTGCCAGCAGCGAAAACCTTGGGACTAGCGGGTTTGGCACAGATACGCAGTATTTT
TRBD1,once,TRBJ2-7,TRBV7-3,CASSLGQGAYEQYF,TGTGCCAGCAGCCTGGGACAGGGTGCCTACGAGCAGTACTTC
TRBD2,NA,TRBJ2-1,TRBV2,CASRRDYDEQFF,TGTGCCAGCAGGAGGGACTACGATGAGCAGTTCTTC
NA,NA,TRBJ1-2,TRBV3-1/TRBV3-2,CASSENSREDGYTF,TGTGCCAGCAGCGAAAACAGCAGGGAGGATGGCTACACCTTC
TRBD1,NA,TRBJ2-7,TRBV27,CASRGDRGVREQYF,TGTGCCAGCAGAGGGGACAGGGGAGTTCGGGAGCAGTACTTC
TRBD1,NA,TRBJ2-3,TRBV7-9,CASTPGGPDTQYF,TGTGCCAGCACCCCAGGGGGCCCAGATACGCAGTATTTT
TRBD2,few,TRBJ2-1,TRBV7-9,CASSSVAGVGFNEQFF,TGTGCCAGCAGCTCCGTAGCGGGGGTGGGGTTCAATGAGCAGTTCTTC